These 29 T cell receptor beta chains share one sample of origin, sequenced in a study of cytotoxic CD8 clonotypes in ibrutinib-treated CLL (dated by TCRdb to 2020 to 2023). Sample time point, as interpreted from the label and publication: roughly 23 months on ibrutinib. Libraries were constructed by the immunoSEQ multiplex PCR assay. Sourced from immuneACCESS, this table was stored by TCRdb with only in-frame sequences that have V and J called. A share of the clones is absent; for the studies checked, an unresolved V gene accounts for under half, and the remainder has no known explanation. The sample table contains roughly 110,000 clones; only one count was recorded for 58% of them. Clones ranked in the top ten supply approximately 35% of the sample. The source was PBMCs, collected after 24 months of ibrutinib treatment. Source of these receptors: a human donor with chronic lymphocytic leukemia.

The V and J genes are TRBV28 and TRBJ2-7; D is uncertain. From germline, CDR1 is MDHEN and CDR2 SYDVKM. Trimming shortened V by 6 bases and J by 5 bases, and 8 bases separated the two germline ends. This CDR3 is 11 amino acids long. The chain's CDR3 is CASRGMNEQYF. DNA of the CDR3: TGTGCCAGCAGGGGGATGAACGAGCAGTACTTC.

The CDR3 nucleotides read TGTGCCAGCAGCTCAGGGGTCGGTAAAACTGAAGCTTTCTTT. As protein: CASSSGVGKTEAFF. This chain connects TRBV13 to TRBJ1-1, with a weak D call TRBD1 (6 bases). Trimming left V 4 bases short and J 5 bases short, with 14 bases between. The germline CDR1 and CDR2 sequences are PRHDT and FYEKMQ (reference sequence). CDR3 size: 14 residues.

This chain links TRBV5-5 with TRBJ1-1; tentatively, D is TRBD1 (5 bases). Germline V lookup: CDR1 SGHKS, CDR2 YYEKEE (reference sequence). With 2 bases removed from V and 4 bases from J, the gap between germline ends came to 12 bases. The CDR3 is made up of 14 amino acids. This chain's CDR3 is CASSLGQGITEAFF. CDR3 in DNA: TGTGCCAGCAGCTTAGGGCAGGGAATCACTGAAGCTTTCTTT.

The V gene is TRBV7-2, the J gene TRBJ1-1; D may be TRBD1 (6 bases). Per the germline V gene, CDR1 is SGHTA and CDR2 is FQGNSA. V lost 6 bases and J lost 4, with 15 bases in between. This CDR3 has 14 amino acids. The CDR3 nucleotides read TGTGCCAGCAGATTACAGGGAGGAGGCACTGAAGCTTTCTTT. Translating it yields CASRLQGGGTEAFF.

The chain is built from TRBV6-6 and TRBJ2-5; D is perhaps TRBD1 or TRBD2 (5 bases each). V lost 9 bases and J 2 bases, leaving 16 bases between the germline ends. Germline V gene data show CDR1 as MNHNY and CDR2 as SVGAGI (reference sequence). This CDR3 spans 14 amino acids. Here the CDR3 reads CASRPWGSQETQYF. CDR3 in DNA: TGTGCCAGTCGCCCGTGGGGGAGTCAAGAGACCCAGTACTTC.

The chain couples TRBV6-6 to TRBJ1-2, with D unresolved. V dropped 2 bases and J dropped 6 bases, with 13 bases sitting between them. The CDR3 length is 14 residues. From germline, CDR1 is MNHNY and CDR2 SVGAGI (reference sequence). CDR3 loop: CASSYPTAGNGYTF. The CDR3 DNA follows: TGTGCCAGCAGTTACCCAACCGCTGGGAATGGCTACACCTTC.

The genes are TRBV7-2 and TRBJ1-1, with D hard to call. From germline, CDR1 is SGHTA and CDR2 FQGNSA. Trimming removed 1 base at V and 5 bases at J, with 17 bases between. CDR3 length: 16 amino acids. CDR3 residues: CASSLGVTGGGTEAFF. The CDR3 nucleotides read TGTGCCAGCAGCTTAGGAGTAACGGGAGGCGGGACTGAAGCTTTCTTT.

This sequence joins TRBV18 and TRBJ2-7; 8 bases fit TRBD1. This CDR3 contains 16 residues. The V gene's germline CDR1 is KGHSH and CDR2 LQKENI. Trimming took 3 bases from V and 2 from J; bases not matched to a gene: 9. The DNA for the CDR3 is TGTGCCAGCTCACCGGGGTCTAGCAGGGGGCCCTACGAGCAGTACTTC. Translation: CASSPGSSRGPYEQYF.

The V call is TRBV12-5, the J call TRBJ2-1, with 9 bases that match TRBD1. Trimming took 3 bases from V and 8 from J; bases not matched to a gene: 8. CDR1 is LGHNT, CDR2 FRNRAP, per germline. This CDR3 has 15 residues. Here the CDR3 DNA reads TGTGCTAGTGGTTTAGGGGACAGGGTGGGAGATGAGCAGTTCTTC. Its translation: CASGLGDRVGDEQFF. Filled out from reference TRBV12-5 and TRBJ2-1, the complete variable domain reads DARVTQTPRHKVTEMGQEVTMRCQPILGHNTVFWYRQTMMQGLELLAYFRNRAPLDDSGMPKDRFSAEMPDATLATLKIQPSEPRDSAVYFCASGLGDRVGDEQFFGPGTRLTVL.

This clone was picked up one time. The chain employs TRBV5-6 and TRBJ1-2, with D unclear. The V end was cut by 6 bases, the J end by 2 bases, with 20 bases between. This CDR3 region has 16 residues. CDR1 and CDR2 from the germline V gene are SGHDT and YYEEEE. Here the CDR3 DNA reads TGTGCCAGCACCCTACCCAAGGACTGGGCAAACTATGGCTACACCTTC. It translates to CASTLPKDWANYGYTF.

The chain carries TRBV10-2 and TRBJ1-3; no reliable D call. The CDR3 covers 15 residues. V was clipped by 3 bases and J by 1 base, with 10 bases between them. Germline lookup yields CDR1 WSHSY and CDR2 SAAADI. The CDR3 coding sequence is TGCGCCAGCAGTGACAATCAGTTATCTGGAAACACCATATATTTT. The encoded protein is CASSDNQLSGNTIYF.

The chain joins TRBV19 to TRBJ2-7, with a tentative D call TRBD2 (6 bases). This CDR3 spans 15 amino acids. The ends were cut back, 3 bases at V and 5 bases at J, with 17 bases in the middle. Germline values: CDR1 LNHDA, CDR2 SQIVND (reference sequence). CDR3 loop: CASSMGGLGFDEQYF. The CDR3 DNA follows: TGTGCCAGTAGTATGGGGGGATTAGGTTTCGACGAGCAGTACTTC.

This clone has a handful of counts. J is TRBJ2-1 and V is TRBV29-1; maybe TRBD1 (6 bases). Per the germline V gene, CDR1 is SQVTM and CDR2 is ANQGSEA. The CDR3 covers 17 residues. The V end lost 1 base, the J end lost 0 bases, and 16 bases lay between the germline ends. As DNA, the CDR3 is TGCAGCGTTGAAGCCCCTCCGGACAGCTTCTCCTACAATGAGCAGTTCTTC. Amino acids: CSVEAPPDSFSYNEQFF.

V and J are TRBV12-2 and TRBJ1-2; whether TRBD1, the table's D call, matches the DNA was not checked. TRBV12-2 is a pseudogene locus. The CDR3 totals 16 residues. The CDR3 here is CASRSRTGFLNYGYTF. The CDR3 nucleotides are TGTGCAAGTCGCTCTCGGACAGGGTTCCTAAACTATGGCTACACCTTC.

The V and J genes are TRBV15 and TRBJ2-7; no definite D call. The CDR3 contains 14 residues. Trimming removed 0 bases from V and 3 bases from J, with 9 bases in between. The V gene's germline CDR1 is LNHNV and CDR2 YYDKDF (reference sequence). As DNA, the CDR3 is TGTGCCACCAGCAGAGATCAGAACAGCTACGAGCAGTACTTC. It codes for CATSRDQNSYEQYF.

This chain connects TRBV30 to TRBJ2-1, with TRBD2 as a possible D gene (6 bases). V lost 5 bases and J 6 bases, leaving 14 bases between the germline ends. CDR3 length: 13 residues. Germline V gene sequence: CDR1 GTSNPN, CDR2 SVGIG (reference sequence). The CDR3 here is CAWDGMGGNEQFF. CDR3 nucleotides: TGTGCCTGGGATGGGATGGGGGGCAATGAGCAGTTCTTC.

The chain is built from TRBV11-3 and TRBJ1-2, with D possibly being TRBD1 (5 bases). The ends were cut back, 2 bases at V and 4 bases at J, with 11 bases in the middle. CDR1 and CDR2 from the germline V gene are SGHNT and YENEEA. The length of the CDR3 is 14 residues. The CDR3 sequence: CASSLRGEIYGYTF. As DNA, the CDR3 is TGTGCCAGCAGCTTACGAGGGGAGATCTATGGCTACACCTTC.

This clone was seen more than once but under ten times. The CDR3 region is CASSPGQNTGELFF. CDR3 DNA sequence: TGTGCCAGCAGCCCGGGACAGAACACCGGGGAGCTGTTTTTT. This chain connects TRBV5-4 to TRBJ2-2; tentative D call: TRBD1 (6 bases). The germline V and J ends were trimmed by 4 bases and 1 base, with 8 bases remaining between them. CDR1 is SGHNT, CDR2 YYREEE, per germline (reference sequence). This CDR3 contains 14 residues.

In its sample, this clone was seen a few times. The rearrangement uses TRBV5-1 and TRBJ1-5; tentative D call: TRBD1 (5 bases). Deletions cut 0 bases from V and 4 bases from J, with 11 bases between. CDR1 is SGHRS, CDR2 YFSETQ, per germline. This CDR3 comprises 15 residues. The chain's CDR3 is CASSLAGEGNQPQHF. In nucleotides, the CDR3 is TGCGCCAGCAGCTTGGCGGGAGAGGGGAATCAGCCCCAGCATTTT.

DNA for the CDR3: TGTGCCAGCAGCTTGCATTCGAACACAGATACGCAGTATTTT. Amino acids: CASSLHSNTDTQYF. The chain couples TRBV11-3 to TRBJ2-3, with D unresolved. Germline CDR1 SGHNT, CDR2 YENEEA. V lost 3 bases and J lost 2, with 9 bases in between. The CDR3 contains 14 residues.

This chain links TRBV9 with TRBJ2-7, with 7 bases that match TRBD1. The CDR3 extends over 14 amino acids. CDR1 SGDLS and CDR2 YYNGEE come from the germline V gene. Trimming at V came to 3 bases and at J to 6 bases, leaving 9 bases not matched to a gene. The CDR3 is CASSGYRGEGEQYF. Here the CDR3 DNA reads TGTGCCAGCAGCGGGTACAGGGGAGAGGGCGAGCAGTACTTC.

The J gene is TRBJ2-3, the V gene TRBV9; 11 bases fit TRBD2. The V segment lost 0 bases and the J segment 3 bases; nucleotides outside the gene matches: 3. The V gene's germline CDR1 is SGDLS and CDR2 YYNGEE. The CDR3 runs to 16 residues. DNA of the CDR3: TGTGCCAGCAGCGTAGCTAGCGGGGGGATTACAGATACGCAGTATTTT. Translating it yields CASSVASGGITDTQYF.

In this sample, this clone turned up a few times. The rearrangement links TRBV15 to TRBJ1-2; D possibly corresponds to TRBD1 (6 bases). The CDR3 has 15 residues. Germline V CDR1 and CDR2: LNHNV, YYDKDF (reference sequence). V was trimmed by 0 bases and J by 4 bases, leaving 12 bases between them. The CDR3 loop reads CATSRDSQGSYGYTF. The CDR3 DNA sequence: TGTGCCACCAGCAGAGATTCTCAGGGGAGCTATGGCTACACCTTC.

This sequence joins TRBV11-3 and TRBJ1-2; weak D call: TRBD1 (6 bases). V dropped 6 bases and J dropped 6 bases, with 23 bases sitting between them. The germline V gene encodes CDR1 SGHNT and CDR2 YENEEA. The CDR3 contains 16 residues. CDR3 in DNA: TGTGCCAGCAGTACCAGAGGGGGGTATTCTAAGGATGGCTACACCTTC. Encoded protein: CASSTRGGYSKDGYTF.

In DNA form, the CDR3 reads TGTGCCAGCACGAGGGGCAGCGGGGGGGCTGTCGAGACCCAGTACTTC. It yields the protein CASTRGSGGAVETQYF. This chain joins TRBV2 and TRBJ2-5; 10 nucleotides match TRBD2. Trimming took 7 bases from V and 5 from J; bases not matched to a gene: 13. The CDR3 length is 16 residues. Germline lookup yields CDR1 SNHLY and CDR2 FYNNEI.

The chain carries TRBV5-1 and TRBJ1-5; D might be TRBD1 (6 bases). CDR1 and CDR2 from the germline V gene are SGHRS and YFSETQ. The V gene lost 3 bases and the J gene lost 7 bases, with 11 bases spanning the gap. The CDR3 covers 13 residues. The CDR3 spells CASSSGVGQPQHF. The DNA of the CDR3 is TGCGCCAGCAGCTCAGGGGTGGGGCAGCCCCAGCATTTT.

The chain employs TRBV6-5 and TRBJ2-7, with D possibly TRBD1 on 5 matching bases. This CDR3 has 15 amino acids. The germline V and J ends were trimmed by 0 bases and 5 bases, with 14 bases remaining between them. Germline V gene sequence: CDR1 MNHEY, CDR2 SVGAGI. The CDR3, as DNA: TGTGCCAGCAGTTACTCGGTAGGGGTGCTACACGAGCAGTACTTC. It translates to CASSYSVGVLHEQYF.

This chain joins TRBV14 and TRBJ1-5; D is unresolved. The CDR3 length is 15 residues. Germline V gives CDR1 SGHDN, CDR2 FVKESK. V lost 0 bases and J lost 0, with 6 bases in between. The CDR3 coding sequence is TGTGCCAGCAGCCAAGATGGGCATAGCAATCAGCCCCAGCATTTT. Protein product: CASSQDGHSNQPQHF. Filled out from reference TRBV14 and TRBJ1-5, the complete variable domain reads EAGVTQFPSHSVIEKGQTVTLRCDPISGHDNLYWYRRVMGKEIKFLLHFVKESKQDESGMPNNRFLAERTGGTYSTLKVQPAELEDSGVYFCASSQDGHSNQPQHFGDGTRLSIL.

This clone came up a few times. The chain has TRBV7-2 and TRBJ2-3; no firm D call. The CDR3 has 14 residues. Looked up from germline, CDR1 is SGHTA and CDR2 is FQGNSA. V was shortened by 2 bases and J by 0 bases, with 6 bases between the two germline ends. The CDR3 DNA sequence: TGTGCCAGCAGCTTACTACCAAGCACAGATACGCAGTATTTT. Translation gives CASSLLPSTDTQYF.